The clone carrying this T cell receptor beta chain has only a few counts. Its specificity is not known. Gene names and germline refer to mouse. The data are from a study of CD8+ T cells in alopecia areata. Across the whole study: Female C3H/HeJ mice aged roughly 7-11 weeks were given skin from C3H/HeJ graft donors, 6-12 months old, that had spontaneous alopecia.

Regarding the study as a whole: Scalp data also include sequences from resident alphabeta T cells of normal skin. Normal scalp showed lower clonality than lesional scalp, especially alopecia totalis/universalis. Between patients, shared TCR sequences were less clear than in mice. This was possibly due in part to HLA diversity in the patient population.

The sequencing template was cDNA reverse transcribed from extracted RNA. Here immunoSEQ multiplex PCR was the method, and the copy in TCRdb shows in-frame clones only, minus some. The sample presents around 110,000 clones, none singletons. Sequenced: lesional skin. This sequence was found in a C3H/HeJ mouse with alopecia areata. MHC haplotype here: H2-k.

The covered CDR3 bases are TGTGCCTGGTCGACAGTTAACTATGCT. Translation gives CAWSTVNYA. The full CDR3 protein is CAWSTVNYAEQFF. The chain uses TRBV31 and TRBJ2-1; weak D call: TRBD1 (5 bases). Sequencing ends 4 residues short of the CDR3 end; the germline J gene provides the rest. This CDR3 contains 13 residues. Trimming took 5 bases from V and 0 from J, leaving 8 bases between them. CDR1 and CDR2 (germline): GKSSPN, SITVG.